This TCR beta chain was sequenced for a study of CD8 T cells in ankylosing spondylitis. Study-level points and caveats: Clones linked to disease were reported to show significant enrichment in matched ankylosing spondylitis synovial fluid. Disease-linked clones bore a CD8+ phenotype, appearing relatively rarely in peripheral blood. Typical of ankylosing spondylitis blood, it appeared, was a TCR beta motif of eight highly homologous variants.

MiXCR, run by TCRdb on the 5' RACE reads, gives a single entry per CDR3 protein. This sample carries about 400,000 distinct CDR3 sequences, roughly 20% of them seen once, and the ten largest clones take around 13%. In germline, CDR1 is MGHRA, CDR2 YSYEKL. Deletions cut 4 bases from V and 4 bases from J, with 23 bases between. The CDR3 is 17 residues long. This clonotype was picked up a small number of times. Its specificity is unknown. Sequencing was done on a sample of blood, either unsorted or a sorted T cell fraction (not recorded which). The V and J genes are TRBV4-1 and TRBJ2-7, with D unresolved. The receptor was isolated from a male donor with ankylosing spondylitis or in good health (not recorded which). The CDR3 reads CASSPVGSHLPLYEQYF. The CDR3 DNA sequence: TGCGCCAGCAGCCCTGTGGGTTCACACTTACCCCTTTACGAGCAGTACTTC.